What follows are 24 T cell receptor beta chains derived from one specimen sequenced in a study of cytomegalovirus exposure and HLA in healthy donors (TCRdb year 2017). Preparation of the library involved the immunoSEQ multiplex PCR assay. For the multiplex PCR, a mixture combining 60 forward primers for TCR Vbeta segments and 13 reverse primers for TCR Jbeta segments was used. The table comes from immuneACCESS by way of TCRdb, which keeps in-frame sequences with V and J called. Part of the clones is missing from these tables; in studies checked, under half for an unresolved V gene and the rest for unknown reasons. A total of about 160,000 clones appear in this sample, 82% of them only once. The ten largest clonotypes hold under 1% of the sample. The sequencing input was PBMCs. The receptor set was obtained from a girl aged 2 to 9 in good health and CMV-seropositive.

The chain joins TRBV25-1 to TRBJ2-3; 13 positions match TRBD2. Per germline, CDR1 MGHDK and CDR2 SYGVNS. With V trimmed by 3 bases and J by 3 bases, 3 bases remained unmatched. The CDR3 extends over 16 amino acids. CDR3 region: CASSDPTSGRTDTQYF. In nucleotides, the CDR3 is TGTGCCAGCAGTGACCCGACTAGCGGGAGGACAGATACGCAGTATTTT.

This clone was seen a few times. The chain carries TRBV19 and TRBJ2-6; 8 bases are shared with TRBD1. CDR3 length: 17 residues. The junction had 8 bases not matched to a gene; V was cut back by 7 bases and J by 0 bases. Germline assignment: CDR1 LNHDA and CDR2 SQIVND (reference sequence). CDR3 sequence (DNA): TGTGCCAGTACAACCGACAGGGGCGCCTCTGGGGCCAACGTCCTGACTTTC. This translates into CASTTDRGASGANVLTF.

Written as DNA, the CDR3 is TGTGCCAGCAGACGACAGGGGGTAGAGACCCAGTACTTC. Encoded protein: CASRRQGVETQYF. The chain couples TRBV5-4 to TRBJ2-5, with 9 bases lining up with TRBD1. Trimming removed 5 bases from V and 4 bases from J; junction bases left unmatched: 3. The germline gives CDR1 SGHNT, CDR2 YYREEE (reference sequence). This CDR3 comprises 13 residues.

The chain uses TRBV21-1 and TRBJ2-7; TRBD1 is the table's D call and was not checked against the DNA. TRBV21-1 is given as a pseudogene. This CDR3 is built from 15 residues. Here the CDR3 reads CASSRTTGISYEQYF. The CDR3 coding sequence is TGTGCCAGCAGCCGGACGACAGGGATCTCCTACGAGCAGTACTTC.

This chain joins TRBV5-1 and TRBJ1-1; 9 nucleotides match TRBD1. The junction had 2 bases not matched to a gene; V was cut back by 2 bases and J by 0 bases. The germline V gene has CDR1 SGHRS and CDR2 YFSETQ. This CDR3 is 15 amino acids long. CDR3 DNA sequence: TGCGCCAGCAGCTTCACAGGGGGCATGAACACTGAAGCTTTCTTT. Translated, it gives CASSFTGGMNTEAFF.

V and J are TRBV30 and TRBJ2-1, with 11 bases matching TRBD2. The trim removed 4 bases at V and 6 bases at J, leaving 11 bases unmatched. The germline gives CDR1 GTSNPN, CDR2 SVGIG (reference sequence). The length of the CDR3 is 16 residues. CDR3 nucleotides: TGTGCCTGGAAACCCGGCGGGACTAGCGGACGCAATGAGCAGTTCTTC. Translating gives CAWKPGGTSGRNEQFF.

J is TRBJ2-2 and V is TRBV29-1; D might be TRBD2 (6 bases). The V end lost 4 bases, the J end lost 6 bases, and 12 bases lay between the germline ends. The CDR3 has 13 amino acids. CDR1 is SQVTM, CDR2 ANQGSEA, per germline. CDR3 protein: CSVGGRRAGELFF. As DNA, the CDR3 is TGCAGCGTTGGAGGGAGGAGGGCCGGGGAGCTGTTTTTT.

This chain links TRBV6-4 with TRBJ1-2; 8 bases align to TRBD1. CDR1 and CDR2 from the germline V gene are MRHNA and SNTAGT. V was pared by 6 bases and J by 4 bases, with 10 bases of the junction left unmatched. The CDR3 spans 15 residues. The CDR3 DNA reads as TGTGCCAGCAGCCCGACAGGGGAGGGGAGCTATGGCTACACCTTC. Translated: CASSPTGEGSYGYTF.

CDR3 in amino acids: CAGVTGLRETQYF. Here the CDR3 DNA reads TGTGCCGGCGTGACAGGTCTGCGAGAGACCCAGTACTTC. The gene calls are TRBV30 and TRBJ2-5; perhaps TRBD1 as D (6 bases). Germline V gene lookup returns CDR1 GTSNPN and CDR2 SVGIG (reference sequence). V was shortened by 8 bases and J by 4 bases, with 17 bases between the two germline ends. CDR3 length equals 13 residues.

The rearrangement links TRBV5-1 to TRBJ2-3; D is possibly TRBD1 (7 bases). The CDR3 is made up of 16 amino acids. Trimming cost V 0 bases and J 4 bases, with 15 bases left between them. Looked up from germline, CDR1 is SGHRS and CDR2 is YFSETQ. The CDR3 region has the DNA TGCGCCAGCAGCTTGGAGCCAGGGGGGTCGGCAGATACGCAGTATTTT. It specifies CASSLEPGGSADTQYF.

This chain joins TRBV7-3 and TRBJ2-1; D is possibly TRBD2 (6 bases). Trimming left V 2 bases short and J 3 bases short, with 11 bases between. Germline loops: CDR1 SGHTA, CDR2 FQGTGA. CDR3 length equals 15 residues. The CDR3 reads CASSLLGGDYNEQFF. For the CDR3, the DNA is TGTGCCAGCAGCTTATTGGGCGGGGACTACAATGAGCAGTTCTTC.

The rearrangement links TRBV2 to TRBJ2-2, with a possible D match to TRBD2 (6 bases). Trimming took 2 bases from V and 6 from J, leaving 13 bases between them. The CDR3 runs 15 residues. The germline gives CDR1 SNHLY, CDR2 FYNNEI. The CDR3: CASSEWRERAGELFF. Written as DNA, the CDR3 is TGTGCCAGCAGTGAATGGAGGGAGAGGGCCGGGGAGCTGTTTTTT.

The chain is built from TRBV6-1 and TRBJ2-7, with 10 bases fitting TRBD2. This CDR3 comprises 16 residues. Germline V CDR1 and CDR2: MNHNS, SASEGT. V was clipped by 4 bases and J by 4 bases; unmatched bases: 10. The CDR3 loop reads CASSALAGEVFYEQYF. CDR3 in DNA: TGTGCCAGCAGTGCTCTAGCGGGAGAAGTCTTTTACGAGCAGTACTTC.

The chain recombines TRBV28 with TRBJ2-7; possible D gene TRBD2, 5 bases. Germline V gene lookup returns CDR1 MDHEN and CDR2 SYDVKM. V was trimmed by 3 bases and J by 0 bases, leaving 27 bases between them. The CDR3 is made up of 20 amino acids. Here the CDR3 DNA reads TGTGCCAGCAGTTTGGCCCCCTACTGGGGTTTAAGCGGAAGCTCCTACGAGCAGTACTTC. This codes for CASSLAPYWGLSGSSYEQYF.

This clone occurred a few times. In DNA, the CDR3 is TGTGCCAGCAGCTTAGATTACCTGGCCCAAGAGACCCAGTACTTC. Translated, it gives CASSLDYLAQETQYF. This chain links TRBV7-2 with TRBJ2-5; D is uncertain. Germline-derived CDR1 and CDR2 are SGHTA and FQGNSA. V was clipped by 1 base and J by 1 base, with 10 bases between them. The CDR3 contains 15 residues.

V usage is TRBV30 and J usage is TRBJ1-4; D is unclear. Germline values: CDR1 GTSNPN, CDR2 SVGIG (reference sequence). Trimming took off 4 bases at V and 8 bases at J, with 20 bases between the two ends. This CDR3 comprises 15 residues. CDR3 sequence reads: CAWNRGGGVGEKLFF. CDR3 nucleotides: TGTGCCTGGAATCGGGGTGGTGGGGTAGGAGAAAAACTGTTTTTT. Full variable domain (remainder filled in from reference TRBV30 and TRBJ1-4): SQTIHQWPATLVQPVGSPLSLECTVEGTSNPNLYWYRQAAGRGLQLLFYSVGIGQISSEVPQNLSASRPQDRQFILSSKKLLLSDSGFYLCAWNRGGGVGEKLFFGSGTQLSVL.

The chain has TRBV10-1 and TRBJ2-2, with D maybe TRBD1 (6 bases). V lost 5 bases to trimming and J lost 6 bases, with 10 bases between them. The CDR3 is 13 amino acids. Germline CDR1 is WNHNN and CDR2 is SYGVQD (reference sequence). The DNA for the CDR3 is TGCGCCAGCAGTCCAGGGGCCTCCGGGGAGCTGTTTTTT. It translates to CASSPGASGELFF.

The chain's CDR3 is CASSQDPGQGADGYTF. The CDR3 coding sequence is TGCGCCAGCAGCCAAGATCCTGGACAGGGGGCGGATGGCTACACCTTC. The chain joins TRBV4-1 to TRBJ1-2; 11 bases line up with TRBD1. The germline V gene has CDR1 MGHRA and CDR2 YSYEKL. Trimming at V came to 0 bases and at J to 6 bases, leaving 6 bases not matched to a gene. This CDR3 has 16 amino acids.

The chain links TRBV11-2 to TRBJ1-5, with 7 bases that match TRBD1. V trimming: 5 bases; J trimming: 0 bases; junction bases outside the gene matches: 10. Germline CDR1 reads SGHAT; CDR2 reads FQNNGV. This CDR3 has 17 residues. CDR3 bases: TGTGCCAGCAGCGCAGACTACAGGGGCCTTAGCAATCAGCCCCAGCATTTT. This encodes CASSADYRGLSNQPQHF.

The CDR3 region has the DNA TGCGCCAGCGTGAGGTCCGGCACTGAAGCTTTCTTT. Translation: CASVRSGTEAFF. The chain uses TRBV10-2 and TRBJ1-1, with D unresolved. V was pared by 8 bases and J by 4 bases, with 11 bases between. There are 12 residues in the CDR3. Germline CDR1 reads WSHSY; CDR2 reads SAAADI.

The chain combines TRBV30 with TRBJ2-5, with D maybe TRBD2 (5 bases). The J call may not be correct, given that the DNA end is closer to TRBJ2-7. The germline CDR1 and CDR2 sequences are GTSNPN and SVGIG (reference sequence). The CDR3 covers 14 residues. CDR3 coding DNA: TGTGCCTGGTCAACCAGCGGCCGTTCCTACGAGCAGTACTTC. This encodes CAWSTSGRSYEQYF.

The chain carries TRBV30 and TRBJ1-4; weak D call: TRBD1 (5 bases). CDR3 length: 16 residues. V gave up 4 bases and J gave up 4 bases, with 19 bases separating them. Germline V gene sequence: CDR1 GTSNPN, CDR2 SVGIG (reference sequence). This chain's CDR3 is CAWNLGLRVNNEKLFF. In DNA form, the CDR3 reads TGTGCCTGGAACCTGGGACTGCGGGTCAATAATGAAAAACTGTTTTTT.

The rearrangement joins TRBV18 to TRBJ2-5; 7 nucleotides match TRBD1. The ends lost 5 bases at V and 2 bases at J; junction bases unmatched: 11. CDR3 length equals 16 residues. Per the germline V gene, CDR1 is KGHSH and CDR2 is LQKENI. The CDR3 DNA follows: TGTGCCAGCTCATACTACAGGGGAGAGTCGCAAGAGACCCAGTACTTC. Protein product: CASSYYRGESQETQYF.

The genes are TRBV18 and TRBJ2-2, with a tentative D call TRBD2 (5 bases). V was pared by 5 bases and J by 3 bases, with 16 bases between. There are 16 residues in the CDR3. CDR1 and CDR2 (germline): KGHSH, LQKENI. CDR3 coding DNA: TGTGCCAGCTCAGACCGGCCAGCGGACTACACCGGGGAGCTGTTTTTT. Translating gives CASSDRPADYTGELFF.